This T cell receptor beta chain was retrieved from a study of cytomegalovirus exposure and HLA in healthy donors. Broader study findings: Reported results showed that the classifier diagnosed cytomegalovirus status with high specificity and sensitivity. The tendency of first-cohort TCR clusters to co-occur in the roughly 130 validation repertoires was the finding of a later analysis.

The assay was immunoSEQ multiplex PCR, and TCRdb's table has in-frame clones only and misses some. The sample consists of about 150,000 clones, 88% of them appearing once. With regard to this clone: Its target is unknown.

Sequenced sample: PBMCs. The receptor was isolated from a man younger than 35 in good health and CMV-seronegative.

CDR3: CATFAASGRNEQYF. The CDR3 DNA is TGTGCCACCTTCGCTGCTAGCGGAAGAAACGAGCAGTACTTC. This chain connects TRBV6-6 to TRBJ2-7; the match to TRBD2 covers 7 bases. The CDR3 contains 14 residues. Germline lookup yields CDR1 MNHNY and CDR2 SVGAGI (reference sequence). J gave up 5 bases and V 10 bases, and 14 bases lay outside the gene matches.